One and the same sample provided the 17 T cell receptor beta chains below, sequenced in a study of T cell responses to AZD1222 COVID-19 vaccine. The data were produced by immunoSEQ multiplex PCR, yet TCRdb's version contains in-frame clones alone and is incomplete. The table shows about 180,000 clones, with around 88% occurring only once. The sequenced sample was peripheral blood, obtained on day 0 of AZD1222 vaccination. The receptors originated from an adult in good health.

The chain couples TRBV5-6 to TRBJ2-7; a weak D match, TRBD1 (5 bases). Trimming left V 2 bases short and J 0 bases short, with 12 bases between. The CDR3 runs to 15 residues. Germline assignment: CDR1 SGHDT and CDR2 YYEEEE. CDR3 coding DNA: TGTGCCAGCAGCTTCCCCCAGGGCATCTCCTACGAGCAGTACTTC. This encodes CASSFPQGISYEQYF.

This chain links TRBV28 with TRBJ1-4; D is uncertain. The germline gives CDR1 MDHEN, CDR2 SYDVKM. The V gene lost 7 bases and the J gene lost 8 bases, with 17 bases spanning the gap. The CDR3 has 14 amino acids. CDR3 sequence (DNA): TGTGCCAGCACTTATAAGCTCGGTCTGGAAAAACTGTTTTTT. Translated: CASTYKLGLEKLFF.

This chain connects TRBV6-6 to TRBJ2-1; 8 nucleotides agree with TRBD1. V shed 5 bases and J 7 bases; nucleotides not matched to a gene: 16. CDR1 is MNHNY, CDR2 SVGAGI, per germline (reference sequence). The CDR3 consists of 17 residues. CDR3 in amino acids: CASSPDRVAARGNEQFF. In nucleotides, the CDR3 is TGTGCCAGCAGTCCGGACAGGGTGGCTGCCCGGGGGAATGAGCAGTTCTTC.

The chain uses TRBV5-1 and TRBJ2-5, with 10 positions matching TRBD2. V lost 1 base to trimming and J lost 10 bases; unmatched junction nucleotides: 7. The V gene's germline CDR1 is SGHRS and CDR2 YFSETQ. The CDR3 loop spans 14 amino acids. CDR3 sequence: CASSLSRVAGGQYF. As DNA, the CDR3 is TGCGCCAGCAGCTTGTCCCGAGTAGCGGGGGGCCAGTACTTC.

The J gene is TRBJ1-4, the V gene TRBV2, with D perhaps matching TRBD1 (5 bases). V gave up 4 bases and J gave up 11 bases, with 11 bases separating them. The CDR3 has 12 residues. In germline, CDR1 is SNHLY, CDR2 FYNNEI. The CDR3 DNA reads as TGTGCCAGCAGTGGTCAGGCAGGGAAACTGTTTTTT. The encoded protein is CASSGQAGKLFF.

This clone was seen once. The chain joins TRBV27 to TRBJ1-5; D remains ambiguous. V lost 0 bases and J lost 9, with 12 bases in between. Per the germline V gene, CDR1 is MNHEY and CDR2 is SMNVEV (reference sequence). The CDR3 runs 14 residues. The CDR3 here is CASSLSVSTRPQHF. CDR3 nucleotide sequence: TGTGCCAGCAGTTTATCTGTCTCGACGCGGCCCCAGCATTTT.

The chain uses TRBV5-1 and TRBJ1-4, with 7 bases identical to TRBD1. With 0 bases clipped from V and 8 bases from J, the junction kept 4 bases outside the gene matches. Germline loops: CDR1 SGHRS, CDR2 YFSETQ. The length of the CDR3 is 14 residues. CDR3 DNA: TGCGCCAGCAGCTTGGTCCAGGGGGACGAAAAACTGTTTTTT. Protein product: CASSLVQGDEKLFF.

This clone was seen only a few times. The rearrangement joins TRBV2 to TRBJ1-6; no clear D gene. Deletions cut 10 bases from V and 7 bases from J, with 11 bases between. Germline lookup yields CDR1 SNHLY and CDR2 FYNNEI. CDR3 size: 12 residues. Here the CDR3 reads CATSLGNSPLHF. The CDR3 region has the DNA TGTGCCACTTCACTGGGGAATTCACCCCTCCACTTT.

CDR3 residues: CAWSERDRDTDTQYF. The CDR3 nucleotides read TGTGCCTGGAGCGAGAGGGACAGGGACACAGATACGCAGTATTTT. The rearrangement uses TRBV30 and TRBJ2-3; 9 nucleotides line up with TRBD1. The CDR3 runs to 15 residues. Trimming took 3 bases from V and 2 from J; bases not matched to a gene: 6. Germline CDR1 is GTSNPN and CDR2 is SVGIG (reference sequence).

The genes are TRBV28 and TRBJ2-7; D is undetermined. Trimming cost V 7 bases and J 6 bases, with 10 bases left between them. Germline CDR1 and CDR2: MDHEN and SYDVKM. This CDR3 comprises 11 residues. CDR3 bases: TGTGCCAGCAACCGTGTGAGCGAGCAGTACTTC. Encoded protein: CASNRVSEQYF.

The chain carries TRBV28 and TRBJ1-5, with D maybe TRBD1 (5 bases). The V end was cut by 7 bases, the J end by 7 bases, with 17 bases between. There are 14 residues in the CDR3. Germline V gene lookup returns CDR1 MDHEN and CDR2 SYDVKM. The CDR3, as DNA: TGTGCCAGCACCCAGGCGCGGGACGGGCAGCCCCAGCATTTT. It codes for CASTQARDGQPQHF.

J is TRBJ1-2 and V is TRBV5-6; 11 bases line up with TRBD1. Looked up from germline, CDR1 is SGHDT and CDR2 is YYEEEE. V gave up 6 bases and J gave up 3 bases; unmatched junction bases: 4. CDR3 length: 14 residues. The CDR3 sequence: CASTRTGGDYGYTF. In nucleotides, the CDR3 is TGTGCCAGCACCAGGACAGGGGGCGACTATGGCTACACCTTC. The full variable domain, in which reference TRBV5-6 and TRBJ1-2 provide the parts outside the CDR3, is DAGVTQSPTHLIKTRGQQVTLRCSPKSGHDTVSWYQQALGQGPQFIFQYYEEEERQRGNFPDRFSGHQFPNYSSELNVNALLLGDSALYLCASTRTGGDYGYTFGSGTRLTVV.

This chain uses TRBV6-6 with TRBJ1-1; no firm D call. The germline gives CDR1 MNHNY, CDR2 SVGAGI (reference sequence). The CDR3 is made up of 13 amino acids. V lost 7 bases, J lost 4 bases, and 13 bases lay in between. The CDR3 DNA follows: TGTGCCAGCAAGCGGTTCGATGGCACTGAAGCTTTCTTT. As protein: CASKRFDGTEAFF.

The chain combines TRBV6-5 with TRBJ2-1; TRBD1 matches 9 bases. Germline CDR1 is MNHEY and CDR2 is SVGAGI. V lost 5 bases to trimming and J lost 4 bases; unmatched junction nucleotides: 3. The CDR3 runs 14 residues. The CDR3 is CASSRQGVYNEQFF. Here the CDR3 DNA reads TGTGCCAGCAGTAGACAGGGGGTTTACAATGAGCAGTTCTTC.

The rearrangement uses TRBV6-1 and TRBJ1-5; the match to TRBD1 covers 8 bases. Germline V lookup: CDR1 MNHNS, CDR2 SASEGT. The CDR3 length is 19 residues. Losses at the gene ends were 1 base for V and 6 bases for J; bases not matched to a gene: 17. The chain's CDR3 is CASSEVWTGSVRVSQPQHF. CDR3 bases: TGTGCCAGCAGTGAAGTGTGGACAGGGTCGGTGCGGGTAAGTCAGCCCCAGCATTTT.

The chain's CDR3 is CASSTGTRRGYTF. The CDR3 coding sequence is TGTGCCAGCAGCACAGGGACGCGAAGAGGCTACACCTTC. The chain is built from TRBV7-2 and TRBJ1-2, with D possibly matching TRBD1 (6 bases). CDR1 and CDR2 (germline): SGHTA, FQGNSA. Trimming cost V 5 bases and J 8 bases, with 15 bases left between them. The CDR3 is 13 residues long.

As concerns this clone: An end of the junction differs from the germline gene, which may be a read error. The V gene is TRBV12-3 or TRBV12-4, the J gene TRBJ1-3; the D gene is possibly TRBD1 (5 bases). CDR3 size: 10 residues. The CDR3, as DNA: TGTGCCAGCACCATGGAGGGGCCGATTTTT. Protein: CASTMEGPIF.